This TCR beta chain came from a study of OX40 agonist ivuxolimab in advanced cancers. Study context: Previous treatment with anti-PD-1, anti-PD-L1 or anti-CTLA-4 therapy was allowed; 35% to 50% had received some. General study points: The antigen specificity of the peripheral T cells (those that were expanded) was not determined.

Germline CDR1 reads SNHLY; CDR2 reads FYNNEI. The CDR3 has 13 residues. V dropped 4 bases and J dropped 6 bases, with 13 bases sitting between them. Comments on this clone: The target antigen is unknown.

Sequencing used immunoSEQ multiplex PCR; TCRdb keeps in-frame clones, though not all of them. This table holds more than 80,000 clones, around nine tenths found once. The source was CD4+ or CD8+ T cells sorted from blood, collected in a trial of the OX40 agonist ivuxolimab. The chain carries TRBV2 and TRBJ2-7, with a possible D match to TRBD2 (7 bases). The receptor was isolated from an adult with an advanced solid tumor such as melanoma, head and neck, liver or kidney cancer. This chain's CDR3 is CASSVDGGPEQYF. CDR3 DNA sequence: TGTGCCAGCAGTGTGGACGGGGGGCCCGAGCAGTACTTC.